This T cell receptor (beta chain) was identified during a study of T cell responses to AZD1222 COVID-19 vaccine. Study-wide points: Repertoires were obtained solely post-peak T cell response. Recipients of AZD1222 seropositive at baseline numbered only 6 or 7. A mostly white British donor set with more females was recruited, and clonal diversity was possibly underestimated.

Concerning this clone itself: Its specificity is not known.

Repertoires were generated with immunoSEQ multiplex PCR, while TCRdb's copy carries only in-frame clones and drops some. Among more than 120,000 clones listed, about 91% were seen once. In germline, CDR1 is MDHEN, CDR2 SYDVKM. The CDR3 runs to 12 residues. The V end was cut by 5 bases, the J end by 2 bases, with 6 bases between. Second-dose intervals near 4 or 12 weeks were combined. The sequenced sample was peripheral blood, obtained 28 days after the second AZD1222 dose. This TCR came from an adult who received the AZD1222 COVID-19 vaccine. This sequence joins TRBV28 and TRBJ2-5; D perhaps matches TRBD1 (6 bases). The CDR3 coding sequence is TGTGCCAGCAGTGGACAGCAAGAGACCCAGTACTTC. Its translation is CASSGQQETQYF.